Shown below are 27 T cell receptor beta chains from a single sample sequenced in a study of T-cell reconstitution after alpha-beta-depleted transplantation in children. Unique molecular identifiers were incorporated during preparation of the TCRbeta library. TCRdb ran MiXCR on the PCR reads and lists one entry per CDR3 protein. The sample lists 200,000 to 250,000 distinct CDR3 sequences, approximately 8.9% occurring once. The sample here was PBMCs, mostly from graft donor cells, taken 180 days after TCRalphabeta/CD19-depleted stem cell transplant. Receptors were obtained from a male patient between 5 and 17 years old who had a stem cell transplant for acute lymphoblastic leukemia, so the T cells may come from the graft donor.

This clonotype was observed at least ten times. The DNA of the CDR3 is TGTGCCAGCAGTTTAGTAGGGGAGGCAGATACGCAGTATTTT. Its protein is CASSLVGEADTQYF. The V and J genes are TRBV28 and TRBJ2-3; tentatively, D is TRBD2 (6 bases). The CDR3 contains 14 residues. The germline V gene encodes CDR1 MDHEN and CDR2 SYDVKM. V was cut by 2 bases and J by 4 bases, with 10 bases left in between.

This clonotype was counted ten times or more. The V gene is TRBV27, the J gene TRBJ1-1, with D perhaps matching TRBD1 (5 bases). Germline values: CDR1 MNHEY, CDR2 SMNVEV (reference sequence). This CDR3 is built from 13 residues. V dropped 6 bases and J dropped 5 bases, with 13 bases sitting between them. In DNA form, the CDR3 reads TGTGCCAGCAGGGGGGAACGACTGACTGAAGCTTTCTTT. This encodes CASRGERLTEAFF.

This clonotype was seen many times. CDR3 in DNA: TGTGCCAGCAGCGTCGGGGGGCAAGGTGAATATGGCTACACCTTC. Translation: CASSVGGQGEYGYTF. This chain links TRBV7-9 with TRBJ1-2, with a possible D match to TRBD1 (6 bases). The length of the CDR3 is 15 residues. Germline CDR1 reads SEHNR; CDR2 reads FQNEAQ (reference sequence). V lost 5 bases, J lost 5 bases, and 18 bases lay in between.

The DNA for the CDR3 is TGCAGTGCTAGATTGGGAGGGACTGAAGCTTTCTTT. Amino acid sequence: CSARLGGTEAFF. The chain has TRBV20-1 and TRBJ1-1; no clear D. The CDR3 spans 12 residues. Germline V CDR1 and CDR2: DFQATT, SNEGSKA (reference sequence). Trimming stripped 2 bases from V and 5 bases from J, with 9 bases between.

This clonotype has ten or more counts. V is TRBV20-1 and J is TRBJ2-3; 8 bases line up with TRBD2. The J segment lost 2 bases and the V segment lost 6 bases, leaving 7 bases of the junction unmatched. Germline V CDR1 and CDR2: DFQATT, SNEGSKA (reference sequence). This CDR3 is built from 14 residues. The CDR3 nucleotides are TGCAGTGCCACCCGGGGGGGACTCACAGATACGCAGTATTTT. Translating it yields CSATRGGLTDTQYF.

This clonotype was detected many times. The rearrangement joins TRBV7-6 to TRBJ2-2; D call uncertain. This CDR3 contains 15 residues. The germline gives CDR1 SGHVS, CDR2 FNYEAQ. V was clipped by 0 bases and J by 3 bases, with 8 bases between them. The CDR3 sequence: CASSLARQDTGELFF. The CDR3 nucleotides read TGTGCCAGCAGCTTAGCGAGGCAGGACACCGGGGAGCTGTTTTTT. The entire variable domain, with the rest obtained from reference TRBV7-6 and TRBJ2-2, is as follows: GAGVSQSPRYKVTKRGQDVALRCDPISGHVSLYWYRQALGQGPEFLTYFNYEAQQDKSGLPNDRFSAERPEGSISTLTIQRTEQRDSAMYRCASSLARQDTGELFFGEGSRLTVL.

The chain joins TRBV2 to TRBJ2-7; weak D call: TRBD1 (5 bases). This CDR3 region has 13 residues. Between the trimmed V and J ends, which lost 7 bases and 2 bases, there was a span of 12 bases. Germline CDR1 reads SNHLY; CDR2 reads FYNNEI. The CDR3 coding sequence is TGTGCCAGCACTTCAGGGCCCCCCTACGAGCAGTACTTC. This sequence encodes CASTSGPPYEQYF.

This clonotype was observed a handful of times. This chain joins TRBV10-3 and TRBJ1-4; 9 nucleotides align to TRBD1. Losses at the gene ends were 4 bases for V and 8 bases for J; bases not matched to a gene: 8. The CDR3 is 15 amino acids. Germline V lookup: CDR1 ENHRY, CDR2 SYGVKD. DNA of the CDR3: TGTGCCATCAGTGTGGACGACAGGGGGAACGAAAAACTGTTTTTT. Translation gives CAISVDDRGNEKLFF.

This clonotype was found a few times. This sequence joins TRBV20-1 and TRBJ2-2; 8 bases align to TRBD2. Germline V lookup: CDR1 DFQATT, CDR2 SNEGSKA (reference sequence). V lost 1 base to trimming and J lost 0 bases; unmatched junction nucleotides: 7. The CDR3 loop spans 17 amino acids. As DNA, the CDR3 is TGCAGTGCTAGAGCGGGGGGGACCACCGCGAACACCGGGGAGCTGTTTTTT. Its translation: CSARAGGTTANTGELFF.

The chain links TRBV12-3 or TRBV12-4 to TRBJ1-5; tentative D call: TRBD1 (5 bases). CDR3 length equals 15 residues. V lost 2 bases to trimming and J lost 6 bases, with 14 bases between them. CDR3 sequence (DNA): TGTGCCAGCAGTTTATGGGGAAGGGGCAGTCAGCCCCAGCATTTT. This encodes CASSLWGRGSQPQHF.

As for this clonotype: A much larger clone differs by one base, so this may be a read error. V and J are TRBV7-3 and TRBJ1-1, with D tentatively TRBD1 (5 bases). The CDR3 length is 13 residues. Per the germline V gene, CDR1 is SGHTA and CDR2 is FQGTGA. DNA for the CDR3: TGTGCCAGCAGCTCTGGGGCAGGGAATGAAGCTTACTTT. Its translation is CASSSGAGNEAYF. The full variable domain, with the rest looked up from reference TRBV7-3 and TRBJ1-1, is GAGVSQTPSNKVTEKGKYVELRCDPISGHTALYWYRQSLGQGPEFLIYFQGTGAADDSGLPNDRFFAVRPEGSVSTLKIQRTERGDSAVYLCASSSGAGNEAYFGQGTRLTVV.

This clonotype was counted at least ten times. The CDR3 nucleotides read TGTGCCAGCAGCTTGGAGGGTGGAAACACCATATATTTT. Translated: CASSLEGGNTIYF. V and J are TRBV5-5 and TRBJ1-3; no firm D call. V was trimmed by 0 bases and J by 3 bases, leaving 4 bases between them. The CDR3 covers 13 residues. Germline CDR1 reads SGHKS; CDR2 reads YYEKEE (reference sequence). Full variable domain (remainder filled in from reference TRBV5-5 and TRBJ1-3): DAGVTQSPTHLIKTRGQQVTLRCSPISGHKSVSWYQQVLGQGPQFIFQYYEKEERGRGNFPDRFSARQFPNYSSELNVNALLLGDSALYLCASSLEGGNTIYFGEGSWLTVV.

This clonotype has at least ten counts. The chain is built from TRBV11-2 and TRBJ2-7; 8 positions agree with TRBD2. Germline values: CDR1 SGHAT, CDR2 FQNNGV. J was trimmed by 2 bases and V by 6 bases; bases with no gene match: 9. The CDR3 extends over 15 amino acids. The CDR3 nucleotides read TGTGCCAGCAGACTAAGCGGGGGAGCCCCCTACGAGCAGTACTTC. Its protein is CASRLSGGAPYEQYF.

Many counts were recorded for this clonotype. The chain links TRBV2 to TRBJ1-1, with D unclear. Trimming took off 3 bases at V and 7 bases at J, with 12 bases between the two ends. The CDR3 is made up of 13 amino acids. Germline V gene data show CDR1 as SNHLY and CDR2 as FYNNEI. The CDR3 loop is CASSDPDPDEAFF. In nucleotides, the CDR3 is TGTGCCAGCAGTGACCCGGACCCAGATGAAGCTTTCTTT.

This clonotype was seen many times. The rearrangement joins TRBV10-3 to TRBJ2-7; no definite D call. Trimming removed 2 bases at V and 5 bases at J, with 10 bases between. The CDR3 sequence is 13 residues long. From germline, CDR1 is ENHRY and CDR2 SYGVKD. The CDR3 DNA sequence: TGTGCCATCAGTGAGGCCGGGCGCGACGAGCAGTACTTC. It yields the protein CAISEAGRDEQYF.

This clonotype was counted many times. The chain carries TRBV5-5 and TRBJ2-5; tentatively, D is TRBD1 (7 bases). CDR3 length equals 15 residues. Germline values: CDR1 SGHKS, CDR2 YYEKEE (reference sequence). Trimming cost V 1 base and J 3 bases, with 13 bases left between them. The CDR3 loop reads CASSLTGDFKETQYF. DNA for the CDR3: TGTGCCAGCAGCTTGACAGGGGACTTCAAAGAGACCCAGTACTTC.

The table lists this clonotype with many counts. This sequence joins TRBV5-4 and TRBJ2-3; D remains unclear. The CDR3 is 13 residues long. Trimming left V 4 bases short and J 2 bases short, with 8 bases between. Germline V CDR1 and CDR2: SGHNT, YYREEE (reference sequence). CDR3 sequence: CASSRTPTDTQYF. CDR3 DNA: TGTGCCAGCAGCCGGACCCCCACAGATACGCAGTATTTT.

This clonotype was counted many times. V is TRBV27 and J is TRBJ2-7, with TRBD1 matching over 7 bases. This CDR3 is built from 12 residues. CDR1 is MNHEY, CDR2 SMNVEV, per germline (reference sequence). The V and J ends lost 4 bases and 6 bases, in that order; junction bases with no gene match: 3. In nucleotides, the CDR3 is TGTGCCAGCAGTTACCCAGGGGGCGAGCAGTACTTC. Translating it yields CASSYPGGEQYF.

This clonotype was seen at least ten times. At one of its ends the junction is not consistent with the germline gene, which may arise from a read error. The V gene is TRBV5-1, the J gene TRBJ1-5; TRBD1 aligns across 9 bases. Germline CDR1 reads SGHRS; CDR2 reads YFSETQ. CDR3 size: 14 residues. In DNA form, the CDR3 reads TGCGCCAGCAGATTGGGGACAGGGAATCAGCCCCAGCATTTT. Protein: CASRLGTGNQPQHF.

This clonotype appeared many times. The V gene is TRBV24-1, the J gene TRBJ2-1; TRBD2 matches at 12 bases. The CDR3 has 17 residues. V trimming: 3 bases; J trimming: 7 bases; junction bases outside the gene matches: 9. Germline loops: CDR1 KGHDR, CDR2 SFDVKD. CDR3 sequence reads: CATSDPALAGGQNEQFF. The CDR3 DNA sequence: TGTGCCACCAGTGATCCGGCGCTAGCGGGGGGGCAAAATGAGCAGTTCTTC.

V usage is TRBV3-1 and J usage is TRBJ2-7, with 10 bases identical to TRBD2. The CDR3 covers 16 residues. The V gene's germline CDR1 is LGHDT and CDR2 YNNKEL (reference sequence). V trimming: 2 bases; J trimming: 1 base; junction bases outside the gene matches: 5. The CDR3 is CASSQLAGALSYEQYF. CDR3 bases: TGTGCCAGCAGCCAACTAGCGGGGGCTCTATCCTACGAGCAGTACTTC.

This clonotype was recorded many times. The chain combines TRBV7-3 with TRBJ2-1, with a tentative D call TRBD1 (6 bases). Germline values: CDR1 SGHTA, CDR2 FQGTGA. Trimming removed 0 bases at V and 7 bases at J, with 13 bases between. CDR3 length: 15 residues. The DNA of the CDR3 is TGTGCCAGCAGCTTAACATGGGGGCCTGGGAATGAGCAGTTCTTC. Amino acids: CASSLTWGPGNEQFF.

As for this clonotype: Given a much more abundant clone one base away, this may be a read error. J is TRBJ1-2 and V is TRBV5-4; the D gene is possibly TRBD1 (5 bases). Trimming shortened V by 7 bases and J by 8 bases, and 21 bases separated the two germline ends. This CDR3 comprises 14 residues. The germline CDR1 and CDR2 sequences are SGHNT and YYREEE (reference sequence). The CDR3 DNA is TGTGCCAGCGGCCCGGGGCCCGGGGCGAGGGGCTACACCTTC. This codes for CASGPGPGARGYTF.

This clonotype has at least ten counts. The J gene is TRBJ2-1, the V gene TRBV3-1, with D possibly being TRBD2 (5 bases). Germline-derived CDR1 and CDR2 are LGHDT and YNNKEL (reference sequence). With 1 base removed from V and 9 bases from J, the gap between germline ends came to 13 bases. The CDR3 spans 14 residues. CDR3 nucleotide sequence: TGTGCCAGCAGCCAAGCATGGGCAGAGGGTGAGCAGTTCTTC. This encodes CASSQAWAEGEQFF.

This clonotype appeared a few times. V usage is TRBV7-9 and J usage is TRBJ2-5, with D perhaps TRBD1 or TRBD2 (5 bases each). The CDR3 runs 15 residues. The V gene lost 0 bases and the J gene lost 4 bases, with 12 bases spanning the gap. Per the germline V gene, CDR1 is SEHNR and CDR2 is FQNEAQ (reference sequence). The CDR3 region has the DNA TGTGCCAGCAGCTTAGCGATGGGGGTCGCAGAGACCCAGTACTTC. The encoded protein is CASSLAMGVAETQYF.

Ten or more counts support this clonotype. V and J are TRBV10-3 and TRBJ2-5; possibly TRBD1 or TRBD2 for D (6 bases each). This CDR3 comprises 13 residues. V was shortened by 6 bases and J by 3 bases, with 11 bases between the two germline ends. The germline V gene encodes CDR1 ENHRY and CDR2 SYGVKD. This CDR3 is CAIRSGEEETQYF. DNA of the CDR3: TGTGCCATCAGATCAGGGGAGGAAGAGACCCAGTACTTC.

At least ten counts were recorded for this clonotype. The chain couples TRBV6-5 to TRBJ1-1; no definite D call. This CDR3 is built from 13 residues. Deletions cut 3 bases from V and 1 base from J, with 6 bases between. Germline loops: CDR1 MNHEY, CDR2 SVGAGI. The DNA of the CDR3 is TGTGCCAGCAGTTATTGGGAGAACACTGAAGCTTTCTTT. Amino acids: CASSYWENTEAFF.